This T cell receptor (beta chain) is from a study of vaccination and CD4 T cells after COVID-19 (dated by TCRdb to between 2022 and 2023). In terms of the full investigation: Every convalescent patient had a positive nasal swab PCR test for SARS-CoV-2, with mild disease in about 9 patients and severe disease in one. Six males and four females were included in the convalescent cohort, with two Hispanic individuals, seven Caucasians, two Asians and one multiracial person represented. Participants got two doses of the Pfizer-BioNTech BNT162b2 vaccine (n=8) or two doses of the Moderna mRNA-1273 vaccine (n=2). Post-COVID blood samples from convalescent patients were collected a median of about 110 days after diagnosis, with a range of 35 to 161 days. The time from the second vaccine dose to post-vaccine blood sampling had a median of 72 days and ranged from about 14 to 250 days. Overlapping spike peptide pools from SARS-CoV-2 and from the common cold coronaviruses HCoV-NL63, HCoV-OC43 and HCoV-229E were used as culture stimuli. Control cultures received a CEFX viral epitope pool as the positive control, an HIV-1 Nef peptide pool as the negative control, or no peptide. In around 10 COVID-19 convalescent patients and a few infection-naive healthy vaccine recipients, researchers compared the spike-specific CD4+ TCR repertoire from before mRNA vaccination with the repertoire from after. Beyond this particular receptor, the publication reports: In convalescent patients, a median roughly 86% of post-vaccine SARS-CoV-2-reactive clones were detected only after vaccination, suggesting vaccine-specific priming. An increase in the median number of SARS-CoV-2-reactive clonotypes from 21 after infection to 38 after vaccination was observed, but the change was not found to be significant. Relatively few convalescent patients were included in the study, and early timepoints after natural infection were not analyzed. Of the vaccine-specific clones in convalescent patients, 304 of 307, or nearly all, reacted only to SARS-CoV-2 spike and did not cross-react with common cold coronaviruses.

Receptor libraries were prepared by PCR. DNA from cultured CD4+ T cells underwent TCR sequencing with the Oncomine TCR Beta short-read assay at the Johns Hopkins FTIC core. The QIAamp micro DNA kit was used to extract genomic DNA from the cultured CD4+ T cells. Oncomine TCR Beta libraries from cultured CD4+ T cells were pooled with unique dual indexes and sequenced on an Illumina iSeq 100. Processing in the source paper ran as follows. Non-productive sequences were filtered out, and CDR3s that did not start with C, did not end with F or W, or were shorter than 7 amino acids were discarded. Antigen-specific clonotypes were identified using the MANAFEST web application through comparison of peptide-stimulated wells with reference and other culture wells. For a clone to be called positive, the clone needed an FDR below 0.05, an odds ratio above 5, and a productive frequency above 0.1% in at least two of three replicate wells. Cross-reactive clonotypes were defined as significantly expanded in both SARS-CoV-2 spike wells and at least one common cold coronavirus spike condition. CDR3 homology was assessed with Levenshtein distances (stringdist) and unrooted phylogenetic trees (ape) in R version 3.6.1. TCRdb itself trimmed the public reads at Q25 with fastp, ran MiXCR and retained productive beta chains. Each record represents a unique CDR3 protein, reported with the most common genes and DNA among its rows. TCRdb, not the authors, supplied the V and J calls. The sample data list 10,000 or so distinct CDR3 sequences, and roughly 30% of these were observed just once. Approximately 15% of the sample rests with the top ten.

For this clonotype: Its specific antigen is unknown. No quality values exist for individual bases; no much larger clone is one base distant.

Its CDR3 holds 18 amino acids, cysteine through phenylalanine. Just the 54-base CDR3 DNA is kept, in frame starting at base 1. At the junction V is shortened by 5 bases and J by 2 bases; bases outside the gene matches: 14. From a lookup of the germline V gene (reference sequence), CDR1 and CDR2 are DFQATT and SNEGSKA. Sample treatment or condition, as interpreted from the label and publication: roughly 11-day PBMC culture with coronavirus spike peptide pools or control peptides (ViraFEST assay). The ViraFEST assay, used in the study, expanded antigen-specific T cells with peptide pools and then identified the expanded clonotypes through TCR sequencing. The convalescent patients' positive SARS-CoV-2 PCR tests fell between March and December 2020, which was before the Alpha, Beta and Delta variants emerged in the United States. More than 1.5 million PBMCs per well were cultured in IMDM with approximately 5.2% human AB serum and about 9.7 IU/ml IL-2, plus 10 ug/ml peptide pools. Half of the culture medium was replaced with fresh IL-2-containing medium on days 3 and 7. Once the cells had been in culture for 10 days, the EasySep CD4+ T cell isolation kit was used to isolate CD4+ T cells by negative selection. Ficoll-Paque Plus gradient centrifugation was used to isolate PBMCs from whole blood, and the isolated PBMCs were then either used fresh or cryopreserved at -140C. Each culture condition was generally run in triplicate wells.

This sample comprised CD4+ T cells from blood, cultured in vitro, obtained after SARS-CoV-2 vaccination. The sequence was obtained from a human donor who had recovered from COVID-19. The chain joins TRBV20-1 to TRBJ2-4, and TRBD2 matches 11 of the central bases. The nucleotide sequence is TGCAGTGCTCCGGCCGGGACTAGCGGAGTTCGGCCCAAAAACATTCAGTACTTC. It codes for CSAPAGTSGVRPKNIQYF.